This TCR beta chain was observed in a study of OX40 agonist ivuxolimab in advanced cancers. On the study more broadly: 40% to 50% of patients had received prior checkpoint inhibitor therapy.

The CDR3 extends over 15 amino acids. CDR1 and CDR2 from the germline V gene are SNHLY and FYNNEI. Unmatched junction bases numbered 8, after V lost 1 base and J lost 5 bases. Some clones are missing from TCRdb's copy, which holds only in-frame ones; the method was immunoSEQ multiplex PCR. The sample has 20,000 to 25,000 clones, 76% seen once; the top ten hold 8% to 10%. This sequence was found in an adult with an advanced solid tumor such as melanoma, head and neck, liver or kidney cancer. Specimen: CD4+ or CD8+ T cells sorted from blood, collected in a trial of the OX40 agonist ivuxolimab. V gene TRBV2 combines with J gene TRBJ2-7; 7 positions agree with TRBD2. The CDR3 is CASSEGGDGTNEQYF. CDR3 bases: TGTGCCAGCAGTGAAGGCGGCGACGGGACTAACGAGCAGTACTTC.